Listed here are 15 T cell receptor beta chains from one sample, sequenced in a study of blood T cell repertoires in COVID-19. Repertoires were generated with immunoSEQ multiplex PCR, while TCRdb's copy carries only in-frame clones and drops some. This sample has about 210,000 clones, with almost 85% found just once. The specimen was peripheral blood. The origin of the receptors is a woman between 50 and 59 years old with active or convalescent COVID-19.

This clone was seen only a few times. The chain joins TRBV19 to TRBJ1-2; 9 bases map to TRBD1. V lost 9 bases, J lost 7 bases, and 6 bases stayed unmatched. The germline gives CDR1 LNHDA, CDR2 SQIVND (reference sequence). This CDR3 is built from 12 residues. For the CDR3, the DNA is TGTGCCAGCGGGACAGGGACGAGTGGCTACACCTTC. Its protein product is CASGTGTSGYTF.

The chain has TRBV2 and TRBJ2-1; 9 nucleotides match TRBD2. V was clipped by 9 bases and J by 2 bases; unmatched bases: 8. CDR3 length equals 15 residues. In germline, CDR1 is SNHLY, CDR2 FYNNEI. The CDR3 DNA is TGTGCCAGTGGTTCGGAGCGGGGGGCCTACAATGAGCAGTTCTTC. Its protein product is CASGSERGAYNEQFF.

This clone occurred once. The CDR3 DNA reads as TGTGCCAGCAGCCCCCTCCGTGTCGTTGAGGGTCACTATGGCTACACCTTC. It codes for CASSPLRVVEGHYGYTF. The chain recombines TRBV9 with TRBJ1-2; D is unclear. V was pared by 4 bases and J by 3 bases, with 22 bases between. This CDR3 has 17 residues. Per the germline V gene, CDR1 is SGDLS and CDR2 is YYNGEE.

There are a few counts of this clone. V gene TRBV19 combines with J gene TRBJ1-6; TRBD1 is a possible D gene (6 bases). The CDR3 has 15 amino acids. V lost 2 bases, J lost 4 bases, and 9 bases lay in between. Germline V lookup: CDR1 LNHDA, CDR2 SQIVND (reference sequence). The CDR3, as DNA: TGTGCCAGTAGTATACAGGGGATTTATAATTCACCCCTCCACTTT. It specifies CASSIQGIYNSPLHF.

This chain uses TRBV6-1 with TRBJ2-1; 7 positions agree with TRBD2. From germline, CDR1 is MNHNS and CDR2 SASEGT. The J segment lost 8 bases and the V segment lost 2 bases, leaving 9 bases of the junction unmatched. The CDR3 spans 15 residues. The CDR3 is CASSELAEVVDEQFF. The CDR3 nucleotides are TGTGCCAGCAGTGAACTAGCGGAGGTAGTCGATGAGCAGTTCTTC.

Details on this clone: The identical CDR3 is also encoded by other nucleotide sequences in the sample. The chain employs TRBV4-2 and TRBJ1-3, with a weak D call TRBD1 (5 bases). The CDR3 consists of 14 residues. The germline gives CDR1 LGHNA, CDR2 YNFKEQ. V lost 3 bases, J lost 4 bases, and 10 bases lay in between. Here the CDR3 DNA reads TGTGCCAGCAGCCAGGGAGGGGCGGGAAACACCATATATTTT. Translation gives CASSQGGAGNTIYF.

J is TRBJ2-2 and V is TRBV6-5; 8 positions match TRBD1. Trimming cost V 10 bases and J 4 bases; bases outside gene matches: 11. Germline V CDR1 and CDR2: MNHEY, SVGAGI. This CDR3 comprises 15 residues. DNA of the CDR3: TGTGCCATCCCCGTAGAGGACAGGGTCACCGGGGAGCTGTTTTTT. Protein: CAIPVEDRVTGELFF.

The V gene is TRBV7-9, the J gene TRBJ1-2; 10 nucleotides line up with TRBD1. Germline V gene lookup returns CDR1 SEHNR and CDR2 FQNEAQ (reference sequence). The J segment lost 3 bases and the V segment lost 4 bases, leaving 11 bases of the junction unmatched. The CDR3 covers 17 residues. This CDR3 is CASSSIPDRGPDYGYTF. Written as DNA, the CDR3 is TGTGCCAGCAGCTCCATACCAGACAGGGGGCCTGACTATGGCTACACCTTC. Looking up the rest from reference TRBV7-9 and TRBJ1-2 gives the full variable domain: DTGVSQNPRHKITKRGQNVTFRCDPISEHNRLYWYRQTLGQGPEFLTYFQNEAQLEKSRLLSDRFSAERPKGSFSTLEIQRTEQGDSAMYLCASSSIPDRGPDYGYTFGSGTRLTVV.

This chain links TRBV28 with TRBJ2-7; 9 nucleotides line up with TRBD1. This CDR3 is 16 amino acids long. The trim removed 5 bases at V and 6 bases at J, leaving 14 bases unmatched. Germline V gene lookup returns CDR1 MDHEN and CDR2 SYDVKM. The CDR3 DNA reads as TGTGCCAGCAGTGGTAGAACGGGACAGGGAAGAGCCGAGCAGTACTTC. Translating it yields CASSGRTGQGRAEQYF.

In its sample, this clone was seen once. The genes are TRBV5-1 and TRBJ1-1; a possible D gene is TRBD1 (5 bases). The CDR3 has 15 amino acids. V dropped 0 bases and J dropped 5 bases, with 14 bases sitting between them. The germline V gene has CDR1 SGHRS and CDR2 YFSETQ. CDR3 amino acids: CASSLASGRRTEAFF. CDR3 nucleotide sequence: TGCGCCAGCAGCTTGGCCTCAGGGAGGAGGACTGAAGCTTTCTTT.

The genes are TRBV9 and TRBJ2-3, with TRBD2 identical over 9 bases. The CDR3 sequence is 17 residues long. With 0 bases clipped from V and 0 bases from J, the junction kept 5 bases outside the gene matches. The germline V gene has CDR1 SGDLS and CDR2 YYNGEE. CDR3 amino acids: CASSVEAGGYSTDTQYF. For the CDR3, the DNA is TGTGCCAGCAGCGTAGAGGCGGGAGGGTATAGCACAGATACGCAGTATTTT.

The rearrangement uses TRBV5-6 and TRBJ2-1; a weak D match, TRBD2 (5 bases). This CDR3 is built from 16 residues. The V end was cut by 3 bases, the J end by 0 bases, with 13 bases between. Germline CDR1 reads SGHDT; CDR2 reads YYEEEE. The CDR3 coding sequence is TGTGCCAGCAGCTCCGGGGTTAAGAGCTCCTACAATGAGCAGTTCTTC. This sequence encodes CASSSGVKSSYNEQFF.

This chain uses TRBV3-1 (or the pseudogene TRBV3-2) with TRBJ1-2; TRBD1 is a possible D gene (5 bases). Trimming removed 3 bases from V and 3 bases from J, with 11 bases in between. CDR1 is LGHDT, CDR2 YNNKEL, per germline (reference sequence). This CDR3 is 14 amino acids long. CDR3 sequence: CASSHAGFDYGYTF. CDR3 nucleotides: TGTGCCAGCAGCCACGCAGGGTTCGACTATGGCTACACCTTC.

The genes are TRBV19 and TRBJ2-5; 8 nucleotides line up with TRBD1. Germline CDR1 LNHDA, CDR2 SQIVND (reference sequence). This CDR3 has 14 residues. The J segment lost 1 base and the V segment lost 6 bases, leaving 4 bases of the junction unmatched. CDR3 in DNA: TGTGCCAGTAGCACAACAGGGGGCCAAGAGACCCAGTACTTC. Translation gives CASSTTGGQETQYF.

The chain couples TRBV5-4 to TRBJ2-1; 9 bases fit TRBD2. The V and J ends lost 3 bases and 4 bases, in that order; junction bases with no gene match: 8. The CDR3 loop spans 16 amino acids. Looked up from germline, CDR1 is SGHNT and CDR2 is YYREEE (reference sequence). The chain's CDR3 is CASSSSGLAGYNEQFF. The CDR3 region has the DNA TGTGCCAGCAGCTCGTCGGGACTAGCAGGTTACAATGAGCAGTTCTTC.